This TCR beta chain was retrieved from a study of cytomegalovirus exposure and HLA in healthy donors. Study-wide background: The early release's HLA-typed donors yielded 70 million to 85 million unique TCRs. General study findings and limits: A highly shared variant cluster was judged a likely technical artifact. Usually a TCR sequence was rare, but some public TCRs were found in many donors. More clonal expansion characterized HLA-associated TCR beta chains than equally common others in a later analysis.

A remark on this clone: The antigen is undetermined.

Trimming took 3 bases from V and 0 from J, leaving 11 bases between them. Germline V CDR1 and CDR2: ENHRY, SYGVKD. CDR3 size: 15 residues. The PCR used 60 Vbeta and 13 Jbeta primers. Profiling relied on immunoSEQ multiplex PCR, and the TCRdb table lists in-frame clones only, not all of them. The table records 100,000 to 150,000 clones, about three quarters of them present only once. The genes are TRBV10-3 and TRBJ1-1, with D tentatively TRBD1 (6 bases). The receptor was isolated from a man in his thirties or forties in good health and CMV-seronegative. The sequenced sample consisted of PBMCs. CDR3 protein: CAISDLTGLNTEAFF. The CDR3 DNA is TGTGCCATCAGTGACCTGACAGGTTTGAACACTGAAGCTTTCTTT.